Listed here are 17 T cell receptor beta chains from one sample, sequenced in a study of human T cells and chemical hapten exposure. TCRdb itself ran the RACE reads through MiXCR, one entry per CDR3 protein. This sample carries roughly 360,000 distinct CDR3 sequences, approximately 5% of them seen once, and the ten largest clones take 2% to 2.5%. Time point: patch test 1, 2 weeks after DPC sensitization. The treatment was: therapeutic diphenylcyclopropenone sensitization with weekly scalp DPC. The sample consisted of whole blood, taken in connection with sensitization to the hapten diphenylcyclopropenone (DPC). All receptors come from a woman aged 45-60 years with alopecia areata. Some clones in this sample may be carry-over from other donors' samples.

This clonotype was recorded at least ten times. The chain couples TRBV6-2 or TRBV6-3 to TRBJ1-1; 7 nucleotides align to TRBD1. Unmatched junction bases numbered 6, after V lost 7 bases and J lost 4 bases. This CDR3 has 13 amino acids. Germline V gene sequence: CDR1 MNHEY, CDR2 SVGEGT. The CDR3: CASNPDRATEAFF. The CDR3 DNA follows: TGTGCCAGCAATCCCGACAGGGCCACTGAAGCTTTCTTT.

This clonotype was counted between two and nine times. This chain connects TRBV20-1 to TRBJ1-6; TRBD1 is a possible D gene (6 bases). Germline lookup yields CDR1 DFQATT and CDR2 SNEGSKA (reference sequence). V was cut by 4 bases and J by 8 bases, with 12 bases left in between. CDR3 length: 13 residues. This CDR3 is CSATTTGDSPLHF. The DNA for the CDR3 is TGCAGTGCTACTACGACAGGAGATTCACCCCTCCACTTT.

This clonotype was counted only a few times. The chain recombines TRBV10-2 with TRBJ1-5; no clear D. Germline-derived CDR1 and CDR2 are WSHSY and SAAADI. The ends were cut back, 0 bases at V and 0 bases at J, with 6 bases in the middle. CDR3 size: 15 residues. CDR3 coding DNA: TGCGCCAGCAGTGAGTCGGAGCTTAGCAATCAGCCCCAGCATTTT. This translates into CASSESELSNQPQHF.

This clonotype showed up just a few times. V gene TRBV6-6 combines with J gene TRBJ1-1, with D unresolved. The CDR3 runs to 11 residues. Trimming removed 11 bases at V and 5 bases at J, with 12 bases between. CDR1 is MNHNY and CDR2 is SVGAGI in the germline V gene (reference sequence). The CDR3: CASDSGTEAFF. The CDR3 DNA sequence: TGTGCCTCCGATTCTGGTACTGAAGCTTTCTTT.

The sample holds many counts of this clonotype. This chain links TRBV6-6 with TRBJ2-3, with TRBD2 as a possible D gene (5 bases). Germline loops: CDR1 MNHNY, CDR2 SVGAGI (reference sequence). V lost 4 bases and J lost 5, with 7 bases in between. This CDR3 contains 12 residues. The CDR3 reads CASSSGEDTQYF. The CDR3 bases are TGTGCCAGCAGTTCCGGGGAAGATACGCAGTATTTT.

This clonotype came up many times. The V call is TRBV12-3 or TRBV12-4, the J call TRBJ2-1; 8 nucleotides agree with TRBD2. Trimming at V came to 8 bases and at J to 2 bases, leaving 8 bases not matched to a gene. The CDR3 is made up of 15 amino acids. The CDR3 bases are TGTGCCAGCGGATTCCATAGCGGGACCTACAATGAGCAGTTCTTC. Its protein product is CASGFHSGTYNEQFF.

In regard to this clonotype: A far larger clone is a single base away, which makes a read error likely. The chain employs TRBV6-1 and TRBJ2-3; D not resolved. Germline assignment: CDR1 MNHNS and CDR2 SASEGT. This CDR3 has 12 residues. DNA for the CDR3: TGTGCCAGCAGTCTCGTTTCAGATTCGCAGTATTTT. It is translated as CASSLVSDSQYF.

This clonotype was picked up many times. The chain recombines TRBV3-1 with TRBJ2-5, with TRBD2 as a possible D gene (5 bases). The CDR3 covers 13 residues. V dropped 4 bases and J dropped 5 bases, with 11 bases sitting between them. Germline V CDR1 and CDR2: LGHDT, YNNKEL (reference sequence). CDR3 sequence: CASSPSAGETQYF. Here the CDR3 DNA reads TGTGCCAGCAGCCCCAGTGCGGGCGAGACCCAGTACTTC.

This clonotype was seen repeatedly, ten times or more. The chain couples TRBV11-3 to TRBJ2-2, with no clear D. V was pared by 1 base and J by 2 bases, with 11 bases between. In germline, CDR1 is SGHNT, CDR2 YENEEA. This CDR3 has 16 amino acids. CDR3 sequence (DNA): TGTGCCAGCAGCTTAGTTGCAGACACTAACACCGGGGAGCTGTTTTTT. Amino acids: CASSLVADTNTGELFF.

Ten or more counts support this clonotype. The chain carries TRBV29-1 and TRBJ1-2; tentatively, D is TRBD1 (6 bases). Germline V gene data show CDR1 as SQVTM and CDR2 as ANQGSEA. Between the trimmed V and J ends, which lost 5 bases and 4 bases, there was a span of 11 bases. The CDR3 has 12 amino acids. The CDR3 sequence: CSVTGTSYGYTF. CDR3 bases: TGCAGCGTTACCGGGACATCCTATGGCTACACCTTC.

Many counts were recorded for this clonotype. The V call is TRBV27, the J call TRBJ2-7; D is unresolved. Trimming removed 2 bases from V and 6 bases from J, with 8 bases in between. CDR1 MNHEY and CDR2 SMNVEV come from the germline V gene (reference sequence). The CDR3 extends over 12 amino acids. CDR3 sequence (DNA): TGTGCCAGCAGTTTACCCCCAAGCGAGCAGTACTTC. Its translation: CASSLPPSEQYF.

This clonotype was observed at least ten times. The chain joins TRBV20-1 to TRBJ2-3; 8 bases agree with TRBD1. CDR1 is DFQATT, CDR2 SNEGSKA, per germline (reference sequence). Unmatched junction bases numbered 8, after V lost 0 bases and J lost 3 bases. The CDR3 loop spans 16 amino acids. For the CDR3, the DNA is TGCAGTGCTAGAGATTATCGGACAGGGAAGACAGATACGCAGTATTTT. Its translation: CSARDYRTGKTDTQYF.

Only a few counts were recorded for this clonotype. The CDR3 DNA is TGTGCCAGCAGTGACTCGCCCCCTATCGAAGCTTTCTTT. Its protein is CASSDSPPIEAFF. The chain recombines TRBV6-4 with TRBJ1-1; no reliable D call. The CDR3 length is 13 residues. Trimming pared 0 bases from V and 8 bases from J, leaving 10 bases between. Germline values: CDR1 MRHNA, CDR2 SNTAGT.

Many counts were recorded for this clonotype. Here the CDR3 reads CASTESYSNQPQHF. As DNA, the CDR3 is TGTGCCAGCACGGAATCTTATAGCAATCAGCCCCAGCATTTT. The V gene is TRBV6-2 or TRBV6-3, the J gene TRBJ1-5, with D unclear. The CDR3 length is 14 residues. Per germline, CDR1 MNHEY and CDR2 SVGEGT. The ends were cut back, 7 bases at V and 0 bases at J, with 10 bases in the middle.

This clonotype was found a few times. The rearrangement links TRBV3-1 to TRBJ1-5; D not resolved. This CDR3 is 13 amino acids long. Trimming left V 3 bases short and J 0 bases short, with 3 bases between. Germline V lookup: CDR1 LGHDT, CDR2 YNNKEL (reference sequence). The CDR3 reads CASSQLSNQPQHF. The CDR3 nucleotides read TGTGCCAGCAGCCAGCTTAGCAATCAGCCCCAGCATTTT. Full variable domain (remainder filled in from reference TRBV3-1 and TRBJ1-5): DTAVSQTPKYLVTQMGNDKSIKCEQNLGHDTMYWYKQDSKKFLKIMFSYNNKELIINETVPNRFSPKSPDKAHLNLHINSLELGDSAVYFCASSQLSNQPQHFGDGTRLSIL.

This clonotype was detected ten times or more. The chain uses TRBV7-8 and TRBJ2-1; D is uncertain. Germline V CDR1 and CDR2: SGHVS, FQNEAQ. Trimming took off 1 base at V and 4 bases at J, with 11 bases between the two ends. CDR3 size: 15 residues. The CDR3 DNA reads as TGTGCCAGCAGCTTAGTTAGGATTATTTACAATGAGCAGTTCTTC. Protein: CASSLVRIIYNEQFF.

This clonotype was seen repeatedly, ten times or more. The chain uses TRBV30 and TRBJ2-7; TRBD2 matches 9 bases. Germline V CDR1 and CDR2: GTSNPN, SVGIG (reference sequence). CDR3 length: 13 amino acids. V was pared by 5 bases and J by 2 bases, with 4 bases of the junction left unmatched. In nucleotides, the CDR3 is TGTGCCTGGGAGACTAGCGGAACCTACGAGCAGTACTTC. This translates into CAWETSGTYEQYF.